This T cell receptor beta chain was recorded in a study of radiotherapy plus CTLA-4 blockade in lung cancer. Study summary: Patients showed objective responses in 18% of cases, and disease control was achieved by around 30%. Study-wide points: In blood, after radiotherapy plus ipilimumab, tumor-derived TCR clones expanded. Response was reportedly best predicted by early blood T cell clone dynamics, with interferon-beta.

The germline gives CDR1 ENHRY, CDR2 SYGVKD. V was trimmed by 6 bases and J by 7 bases, leaving 12 bases between them. The CDR3 extends over 13 amino acids. Focal radiation was given together with CTLA-4 blockade (ipilimumab) to patients with chemo-refractory metastatic non-small-cell lung cancer. Notes on this clone: No antigen is known for it.

Clones were sequenced by immunoSEQ multiplex PCR, and TCRdb holds only the in-frame ones, with some missing. The repertoire holds 85,000 to 95,000 clones, roughly 85% seen once, with about 25% in the top ten. This material consisted of peripheral blood, taken from a patient treated with radiotherapy plus ipilimumab. V gene TRBV10-3 combines with J gene TRBJ1-4; D ambiguous. The TCR was taken from a human donor with non-small cell lung cancer that progressed on radiotherapy plus ipilimumab. The CDR3 bases are TGTGCCATCAGCGAATCCACGGGTGAAAAACTGTTTTTT. Translating it yields CAISESTGEKLFF.